The T cell receptor beta chain described here comes from a study of PD-1 blockade in classical Hodgkin lymphoma (dated by TCRdb to about 2020). Study-level background: Nivolumab dosing was 3 mg/kg intravenously every 2 weeks, continuing until either disease progression or unacceptable toxicity. The study used CyTOF and TCR beta sequencing to define a peripheral blood immune signature of response to PD-1 blockade in classical Hodgkin lymphoma. Findings and caveats that apply to the study as a whole: Baseline TCR diversity was reported to be lower in newly diagnosed patients than in healthy donors and to be lower still in relapsed/refractory patients. Patients starting nivolumab less than 1 year after ASCT had lower diversity and were excluded from later analyses to avoid confounding by immune reconstitution. By C4D1, a significant rise was seen in CD4+ TCR diversity but not in CD8+ TCR diversity (p=0.0027 vs p=0.16), and the rise was most apparent among complete responders (p=0.02). Baseline diversity similar to that of newly diagnosed patients was observed in trial patients achieving complete response, whereas significantly lower diversity was observed in partial responders and progressors. The study was restricted to a single clinical trial cohort, and the causes of repertoire differences, possibly disease activity or prior therapy, were left undefined.

Turning to this clone: Its binding antigen is unknown. No base quality information exists; no much larger clone differs at one position. The same CDR3 is also encoded by other DNA sequences in this sample.

Taken with the paper, the label for time point translates to: cycle 1 day 1 (C1D1), immediately before nivolumab initiation. Every trial patient had relapsed after autologous stem cell transplantation, and cohorts A, B and C differed in prior brentuximab vedotin exposure. The trial cohort was composed of 56 patients with relapsed/refractory classical Hodgkin lymphoma, for whom complete response, partial response or progressive disease was recorded as best overall response. Single-agent nivolumab was administered to trial patients in the multi-cohort phase II CheckMate 205 trial. Best overall response was determined by an independent review committee according to the 2007 International Working Group response criteria. PBMCs from the trial were collected at three points: immediately before nivolumab initiation (C1D1), and during therapy at cycle 2 day 1 and cycle 4 day 1. After peripheral blood was drawn into 8 mL Vacutainer Cell Preparation Tubes, PBMCs were isolated by centrifugation and then cryopreserved.

The CDR3 sequence holds 14 residues, the cysteine and phenylalanine included. Only the CDR3 portion is preserved as DNA: 42 bases, with reading frame beginning at the first base. The germline V gene encodes CDR1 LNHDA and CDR2 SQIVND (reference sequence). V lost 6 bases and J lost 3 bases; the stretch between them is 11 bases long. The Qiagen DNeasy kit was used to extract genomic DNA from unsorted PBMCs and from the negatively selected CD4+ and CD8+ fractions. Amplification of TCR beta CDR3 regions was done by immunoSEQ multiplex PCR with primers that anneal to V and J segments. A synthetic immune receptor repertoire was used to minimize amplification bias, and any residual bias was removed computationally once sequencing was done. The original pipeline was this. Repertoire diversity was quantified as the Shannon entropy index using custom Python scripts. Unsorted, CD4+ and CD8+ repertoires were analyzed separately, except in combined analyses where CD4+ and CD8+ sequences were merged in silico. Clonal expansion was defined as at least a 2-fold frequency increase after treatment relative to C1D1, with a pseudocount of 0.5 for undetected baseline clones. Singleton clones were defined as clones with 0 or 1 copy at C1D1, and non-singleton clones were defined as clones with 2 or more copies. Clones expanded in unsorted samples were assigned a CD4+, CD8+ or unknown annotation through matching of protein sequences in sorted samples from the same patient. Wilcoxon tests were applied to paired samples to test diversity changes from C1D1 to C4D1. The table comes from immuneACCESS by way of TCRdb, which keeps in-frame sequences with V and J called. Part of the clones is missing from these tables; in studies checked, under half for an unresolved V gene and the rest for unknown reasons. V, J and clone size derive from that table, while D and trimming were established from the DNA sequence. The sample table shows more than 40,000 clones, and over 70% are seen once. The ten largest clones represent 20% to 25% of the sample.

The sequencing here drew on peripheral blood mononuclear cells (PBMCs), taken at baseline. The sequence came from a human donor with classical Hodgkin lymphoma. The V and J genes are TRBV19 and TRBJ2-2; the D gene is possibly TRBD1, with 5 bases matching. The CDR3 is CASSRTTDTGELFF. The sequenced DNA is TGTGCCAGTAGCCGGACAACTGACACCGGGGAGCTGTTTTTT.